These 12 T cell receptor beta chains originate from one sample sequenced in a study of radiotherapy plus CTLA-4 blockade in lung cancer. Clones were sequenced by immunoSEQ multiplex PCR, and TCRdb holds only the in-frame ones, with some missing. The sample has around 110,000 clones, under 90% seen once. The material sequenced was peripheral blood, taken from a patient treated with radiotherapy plus ipilimumab. These receptors all come from a human donor with non-small cell lung cancer that progressed on radiotherapy plus ipilimumab. Some clones in this sample may be carry-over from other donors' samples.

A few counts support this clone. The chain joins TRBV5-6 to TRBJ2-3; 9 bases agree with TRBD2. The V segment lost 0 bases and the J segment 7 bases; nucleotides outside the gene matches: 9. This CDR3 is 16 amino acids long. The V gene's germline CDR1 is SGHDT and CDR2 YYEEEE. The CDR3 nucleotides are TGTGCCAGCAGCTTGGTCTGGGCGGGGGGGCTGTATACGCAGTATTTT. Translated: CASSLVWAGGLYTQYF.

V usage is TRBV7-2 and J usage is TRBJ1-4, with D perhaps matching TRBD1 (5 bases). V was clipped by 5 bases and J by 6 bases, with 13 bases between them. The CDR3 loop spans 14 amino acids. In germline, CDR1 is SGHTA, CDR2 FQGNSA. The CDR3: CASSPNQGYEKLFF. The CDR3 region has the DNA TGTGCCAGCAGCCCAAACCAGGGTTATGAAAAACTGTTTTTT.

The chain recombines TRBV7-8 with TRBJ1-2; a possible D gene is TRBD1 (5 bases). With 5 bases removed from V and 7 bases from J, the gap between germline ends came to 14 bases. The CDR3 sequence is 13 residues long. CDR1 is SGHVS and CDR2 is FQNEAQ in the germline V gene. CDR3 nucleotides: TGTGCCAGCAGCGCGCCAGGGATGGGTGGCTACACCTTC. Translating it yields CASSAPGMGGYTF.

The CDR3: CASATSGGAGTDTQYF. The CDR3 DNA reads TGTGCCAGCGCAACTAGCGGGGGGGCTGGCACAGATACGCAGTATTTT. The chain links TRBV18 to TRBJ2-3; 13 bases are a match to TRBD2. Trimming at V came to 8 bases and at J to 1 base, leaving 6 bases not matched to a gene. Germline V CDR1 and CDR2: KGHSH, LQKENI. This CDR3 has 16 residues. Looking up the rest from reference TRBV18 and TRBJ2-3 gives the full variable domain: NAGVMQNPRHLVRRRGQEARLRCSPMKGHSHVYWYRQLPEEGLKFMVYLQKENIIDESGMPKERFSAEFPKEGPSILRIQQVVRGDSAAYFCASATSGGAGTDTQYFGPGTRLTVL.

This clone has a handful of counts. The V gene is TRBV11-2, the J gene TRBJ2-7; no firm D call. Germline lookup yields CDR1 SGHAT and CDR2 FQNNGV. The CDR3 is 11 amino acids. The V gene lost 3 bases and the J gene lost 0 bases, with 0 bases spanning the gap. CDR3: CASSFSYEQYF. DNA for the CDR3: TGTGCCAGCAGCTTCTCCTACGAGCAGTACTTC.

CDR3 protein: CASSPMGGSGETQYF. CDR3 DNA sequence: TGTGCCAGCAGCCCCATGGGGGGGTCGGGGGAGACCCAGTACTTC. The chain uses TRBV7-2 and TRBJ2-5; TRBD2 matches 7 bases. CDR3 length: 15 residues. Germline lookup yields CDR1 SGHTA and CDR2 FQGNSA. The J segment lost 5 bases and the V segment lost 5 bases, leaving 11 bases of the junction unmatched.

Only one count was recorded for this clone. DNA for the CDR3: TGTGCCAGCAGCTTCGACAGGGCGACCCAAGAGACCCAGTACTTC. Translated, it gives CASSFDRATQETQYF. This rearrangement joins TRBV5-6 to TRBJ2-5; the match to TRBD1 covers 7 bases. The germline CDR1 and CDR2 sequences are SGHDT and YYEEEE. The CDR3 is 15 residues long. V was clipped by 2 bases and J by 1 base; unmatched bases: 5.

This sequence joins TRBV13 and TRBJ2-2; 9 bases are a match to TRBD1. The V gene end was trimmed by 2 bases and the J gene end by 5 bases; junction bases not matched to a gene: 15. Germline V gene sequence: CDR1 PRHDT, CDR2 FYEKMQ (reference sequence). This CDR3 comprises 19 residues. The CDR3 region has the DNA TGTGCCAGCAGCTTATTCGGGGACAGGGTCTTTAAGTGGACCGGGGAGCTGTTTTTT. Its protein is CASSLFGDRVFKWTGELFF.

This chain connects TRBV4-3 to TRBJ1-5; D unresolved. CDR3 size: 15 residues. Germline CDR1 and CDR2: LGHNA and YSLEER. The V end was cut by 4 bases, the J end by 3 bases, with 13 bases between. The CDR3 bases are TGCGCCAGCAGCCTTTCACGGGCCCCCAATCAGCCCCAGCATTTT. This encodes CASSLSRAPNQPQHF.

This clone was observed a single time. The CDR3 loop is CASSKGDGGRSYNSPLHF. DNA for the CDR3: TGTGCCAGCTCAAAAGGCGACGGGGGGCGCTCCTATAATTCACCCCTCCACTTT. The chain carries TRBV21-1 and TRBJ1-6. TRBV21-1 is noted as a pseudogene. The CDR3 is made up of 18 amino acids.

This rearrangement joins TRBV25-1 to TRBJ2-1; 9 bases agree with TRBD2. The CDR3 runs to 15 residues. The germline CDR1 and CDR2 sequences are MGHDK and SYGVNS. Trimming cost V 3 bases and J 5 bases; bases outside gene matches: 5. CDR3 DNA: TGTGCCAGCAGTGATGCCCAGCGGGGGGACAATGAGCAGTTCTTC. Amino acid sequence: CASSDAQRGDNEQFF.

The chain uses TRBV10-3 and TRBJ1-5, with 8 bases lining up with TRBD1. The V and J ends lost 10 bases and 1 base, in that order; junction bases with no gene match: 9. Germline CDR1 is ENHRY and CDR2 is SYGVKD. The CDR3 extends over 15 amino acids. As DNA, the CDR3 is TGTGCCACCGACCAGGGGGCTCGGAGCAATCAGCCCCAGCATTTT. It translates to CATDQGARSNQPQHF.